The rows below give T cell receptor beta chains drawn from one sample of a study of shared clonotypes between healthy human individuals. Clones were sequenced by immunoSEQ multiplex PCR, and TCRdb holds only the in-frame ones, with some missing. The sample includes around 2,000,000 clones, about 95% seen only once; the top ten take 0.85% to 1.3%. Sequencing was done on a sample of naive CD8+ T cells sorted from blood. These receptors originate from a young man in good health. CDR3s leave out the opening cysteine and the closing phenylalanine or tryptophan. The D gene is left open where the match is weak.

>TRBJ2-7|TRBV2|.
ASSETSIEQY
>TRBJ1-2|TRBV10-2|.
ASTHFGKLYGYT
>TRBJ2-3|TRBV29-1|TRBD1
SVEDGQGEATQY
>TRBJ2-7|TRBV7-6|TRBD1
ASSPTGGVYEQY
>TRBJ2-7|TRBV25-1|.
ASRGSGSYEQY
>TRBJ1-1|TRBV28|.
ASSHEGFTEAF
>TRBJ1-4|TRBV5-6|.
ASNRGNEKLF
>TRBJ2-3|TRBV27|.
ASSPLRSTDTQY
>TRBJ2-3|TRBV25-1|.
ASSEVTDSGVTDTQY
>TRBJ2-7|TRBV6-5|.
ASSYSIGGLTYEQY
>TRBJ2-3|TRBV7-9|TRBD1
ASSPGTGGTDTQY
>TRBJ2-7|TRBV12-5|.
ASGFPRDSYEQY
>TRBJ1-1|TRBV6-5|TRBD1
ASRTGQGVTEAF
>TRBJ2-2|TRBV30|.
AWIPGPGELF
>TRBJ2-3|TRBV19|.
ASSLTYTGRGADTQY
>TRBJ2-3|TRBV7-8|TRBD2
ASSPRLAGGPLADTQY
>TRBJ2-7|TRBV28|TRBD2
ASSLGTSVYEQY
>TRBJ2-2|TRBV6-5|.
ASSNRAILSGELF
>TRBJ1-5|TRBV4-1|.
ASSQEGGAINQPQH
>TRBJ2-5|TRBV29-1|TRBD1
SVVTGGMGETQY
>TRBJ1-3|TRBV7-9|TRBD1
ASSPRTGGVNTIY
>TRBJ1-5|TRBV6-7|.
ASRPMGKQPQH
>TRBJ2-2|TRBV27|.
ASSPIGLNTGELF
>TRBJ1-4|TRBV7-6|TRBD1
ASSPTPGTGFEEEKLF
>TRBJ2-7|TRBV7-9|TRBD2
ASSWGTSGSYEQY
>TRBJ2-7|TRBV28|TRBD1
ASSFGDRGNYEQY
>TRBJ2-1|TRBV6-1|.
ASSEEFTGSNEQF